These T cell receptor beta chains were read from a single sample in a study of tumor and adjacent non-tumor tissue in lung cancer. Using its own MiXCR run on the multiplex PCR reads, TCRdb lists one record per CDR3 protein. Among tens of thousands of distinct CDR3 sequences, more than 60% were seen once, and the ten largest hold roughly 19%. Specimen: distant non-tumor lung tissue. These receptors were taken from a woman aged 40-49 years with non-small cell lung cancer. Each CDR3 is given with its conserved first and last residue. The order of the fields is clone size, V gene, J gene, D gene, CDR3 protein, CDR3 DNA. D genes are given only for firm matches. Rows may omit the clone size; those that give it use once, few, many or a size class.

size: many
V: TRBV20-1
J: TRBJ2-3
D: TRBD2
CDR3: CSARAGAPDTQYF
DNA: TGCAGTGCAAGAGCGGGGGCCCCAGATACGCAGTATTTT

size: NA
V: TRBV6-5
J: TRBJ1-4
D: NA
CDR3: CANSYRLNEKLFF
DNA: TGTGCCAACAGTTACCGGCTGAATGAGAAACTGTTTTTT

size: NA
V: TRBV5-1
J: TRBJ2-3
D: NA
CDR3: CASSLARTDTQYF
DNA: TGCGCCAGCAGCTTGGCCAGAACAGATACGCAGTATTTT

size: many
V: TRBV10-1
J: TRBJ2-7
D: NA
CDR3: CASSDSVGGSYEQYF
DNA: TGCGCCAGCAGTGATTCGGTCGGCGGGTCCTACGAGCAGTACTTC

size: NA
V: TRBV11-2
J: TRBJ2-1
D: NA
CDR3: CATTAGPPGSEQFF
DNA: TGTGCCACCACAGCGGGCCCACCCGGAAGTGAACAGTTTTTC

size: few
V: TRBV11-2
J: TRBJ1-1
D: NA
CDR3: CASSLEGGTNTEAFF
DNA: TGTGCCAGCAGCTTAGAAGGGGGGACGAACACCGAAGCTTTCTTT

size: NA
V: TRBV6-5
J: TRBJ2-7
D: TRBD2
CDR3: CASSSTVSGAPSYEQYF
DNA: TGTGCCAGCAGTTCCACGGTTAGCGGGGCCCCTTCCTACGAGCAGTACTTC

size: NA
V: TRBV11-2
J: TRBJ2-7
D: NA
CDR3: CAGSLGSNSYEQYF
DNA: TGTGCTGGCAGCTTAGGCTCAAACTCCTACGAGCAGTACTTC

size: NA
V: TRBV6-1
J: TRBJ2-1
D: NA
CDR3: CTSSENPGDGNEQFF
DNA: TGTACCAGCAGTGAAAACCCGGGAGACGGCAATGAGCAGTTCTTC

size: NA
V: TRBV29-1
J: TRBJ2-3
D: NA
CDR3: CSVAETGDTDTQYF
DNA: TGCAGCGTTGCTGAGACAGGAGACACAGATACGCAGTATTTT

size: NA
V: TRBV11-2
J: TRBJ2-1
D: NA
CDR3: CAGSLVVLANEQFF
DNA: TGTGCTGGCAGCTTAGTTGTGCTAGCCAATGAGCAGTTCTTC

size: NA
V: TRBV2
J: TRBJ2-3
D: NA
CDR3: CASTPDRGMADTQYF
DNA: TGTGCCAGCACCCCGGATAGGGGCATGGCAGATACGCAGTATTTT

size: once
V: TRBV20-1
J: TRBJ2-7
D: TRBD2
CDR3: CSASLGLALSSFEQYF
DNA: TGCAGTGCTAGCCTGGGACTAGCGTTAAGCTCCTTCGAGCAGTACTTC

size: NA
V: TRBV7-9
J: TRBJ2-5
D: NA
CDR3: CASSLITSGRLETHYF
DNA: TGTGCCAGCAGTCTTATCACGAGCGGCCGCCTAGAGACCCACTACTTC

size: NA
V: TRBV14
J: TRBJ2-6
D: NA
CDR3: CASSRRGIGANVLTF
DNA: TGTGCCAGCAGCCGAAGGGGCATCGGGGCCAACGTCCTGACTTTC